A few counts support the clone carrying this TCR beta chain. The data originate from a study of response to subunit inactivated influenza vaccine. TCRdb re-analysed the RT-PCR reads in MiXCR, keeping a single row per CDR3 protein. The profile shows 800,000 or so distinct CDR3 sequences, roughly 20% of them singletons. The sample consisted of PBMCs from blood, taken 5 days after vaccination. This receptor was taken from a man in his fifties who received an inactivated influenza vaccine.

CDR3 region: CASSQGASGYEQYF. As DNA, the CDR3 is TGCGCCAGCAGCCAGGGGGCCAGCGGGTACGAGCAGTACTTC. The chain is built from TRBV5-1 and TRBJ2-7; TRBD1 agrees at 8 bases. The J segment lost 4 bases and the V segment lost 4 bases, leaving 7 bases of the junction unmatched. This CDR3 comprises 14 residues. Germline lookup yields CDR1 SGHRS and CDR2 YFSETQ.